These T cell receptor beta chains were read from a single sample in a study of blood T cell repertoires in COVID-19. Assay used: immunoSEQ multiplex PCR; TCRdb lists only in-frame clones, some missing. Counted here are about 130,000 clones, 70% to 90% occurring once; the ten biggest clones make up 13%. The specimen sequenced was peripheral blood. The receptors originated from a human donor in a cohort sampled during active COVID-19. CDR3s include the opening cysteine and the closing phenylalanine or tryptophan. A D gene is named only where the DNA matches it firmly. Some rows mark clone size as missing; the rest say once, few, many or name a class of expanded clone.

J | V | D | size | CDR3 | DNA
TRBJ2-5 | TRBV7-9 | NA | NA | CASSWALLLGGQETQYF | TGTGCCAGCAGCTGGGCTCTCCTTCTGGGGGGCCAAGAGACCCAGTACTTC
TRBJ2-7 | TRBV5-1 | NA | NA | CASSALSGDRSYEQYF | TGCGCCAGCAGCGCCCTATCGGGAGATCGCTCCTACGAGCAGTACTTC
TRBJ2-2 | TRBV10-3 | NA | NA | CAISESGTGELFF | TGTGCCATCAGTGAGTCCGGGACCGGGGAGCTGTTTTTT
TRBJ1-6 | TRBV6-5 | NA | NA | CASSYSSENSSPLHF | TGTGCCAGCAGTTACTCCAGCGAGAATAGTTCACCCCTCCACTTT
TRBJ2-7 | TRBV4-1 | TRBD1 | NA | CASSLQDGTGGGYEQYF | TGCGCCAGCAGCCTTCAGGATGGGACAGGGGGGGGATACGAGCAGTACTTC
TRBJ2-5 | TRBV18 | NA | once | CASSPGEEGTQYF | TGTGCCAGCTCACCAGGGGAGGAGGGGACCCAGTACTTC
TRBJ1-4 | TRBV18 | NA | NA | CASSPYNEKLFF | TGTGCCAGCTCCCCCTATAATGAAAAACTGTTTTTT
TRBJ2-1 | TRBV5-5 | TRBD2 | NA | CASSLGTGRDEQFF | TGTGCCAGCAGCTTGGGGACGGGGAGGGATGAGCAGTTCTTC
TRBJ1-5 | TRBV19 | NA | NA | CASSIRPQGRQPQHF | TGTGCCAGTAGTATAAGACCGCAGGGAAGGCAGCCCCAGCATTTT
TRBJ1-1 | TRBV21-1 | NA | NA | CASSKFSGQLNTEAFF | TGTGCCAGCAGCAAATTCTCCGGACAGTTGAACACTGAAGCTTTCTTT
TRBJ2-1 | TRBV7-9 | TRBD2 | NA | CASSPRGVPNEQFF | TGTGCCAGCAGCCCCCGGGGGGTGCCCAATGAGCAGTTCTTC
TRBJ2-7 | TRBV6-5 | NA | NA | CASNEPRQGSYEQYF | TGTGCCAGCAACGAACCCCGGCAGGGCTCCTACGAGCAGTACTTC
TRBJ1-1 | TRBV6-5 | TRBD1 | NA | CANRPDRGQLAFF | TGTGCCAACAGACCAGACAGGGGGCAATTAGCTTTCTTT
TRBJ2-1 | TRBV5-5 | TRBD2 | NA | CASSLAPAGGPGQFF | TGTGCCAGCAGCTTGGCGCCGGCGGGGGGGCCGGGGCAGTTCTTC
TRBJ2-5 | TRBV9 | NA | NA | CASSVGNSGLQETQYF | TGTGCCAGCAGCGTAGGTAATAGCGGACTACAAGAGACCCAGTACTTC
TRBJ2-1 | TRBV7-9 | NA | NA | CASSVTINEQFF | TGTGCCAGCAGCGTGACTATTAATGAGCAGTTCTTC
TRBJ1-6 | TRBV6-5 | NA | few | CASSYSYNGSPLHF | TGTGCCAGCAGTTACTCTTATAACGGTTCACCCCTCCACTTT
TRBJ2-7 | TRBV6-2/TRBV6-3 | TRBD1 | NA | CASSRSGTGDRQQYF | TGTGCCAGCAGTCGATCCGGGACAGGGGACCGCCAGCAGTACTTC
TRBJ1-5 | TRBV27 | NA | NA | CASSLTQGQPQHF | TGTGCCAGCAGTTTAACACAGGGACAGCCCCAGCATTTT
TRBJ2-2 | TRBV9 | NA | NA | CASSVRTGNTGELFF | TGTGCCAGCAGCGTACGAACAGGGAACACCGGGGAGCTGTTTTTT
TRBJ2-2 | TRBV2 | TRBD2 | few | CASRYSGGPISGELFF | TGTGCCAGCAGATATAGCGGGGGGCCCATATCCGGGGAGCTGTTTTTT
TRBJ2-2 | TRBV21-1 | NA | NA | CASSKVVGLAGGTNTGELFF | TGTGCCAGCAGCAAAGTAGTAGGACTAGCGGGGGGAACGAACACCGGGGAGCTGTTTTTT
TRBJ2-6 | TRBV6-2/TRBV6-3 | NA | NA | CASSSQGAGANVLTF | TGTGCCAGCAGTTCCCAGGGTGCTGGGGCCAACGTCCTGACTTTC
TRBJ2-7 | TRBV19 | NA | NA | CASSIASHYEQYF | TGTGCCAGTAGTATAGCCAGCCACTACGAGCAGTACTTC
TRBJ1-3 | TRBV10-3 | TRBD1 | NA | CAIGTGGGNTIYF | TGTGCCATCGGGACAGGGGGCGGAAACACCATATATTTT
TRBJ2-5 | TRBV3-1/TRBV3-2 | TRBD2 | NA | CASSPGLEETQYF | TGTGCCAGCAGCCCAGGACTAGAAGAGACCCAGTACTTC
TRBJ1-1 | TRBV2 | TRBD1 | NA | CASKLDRGMNTEAFF | TGTGCCAGCAAATTAGACAGGGGCATGAACACTGAAGCTTTCTTT
TRBJ2-3 | TRBV5-6 | NA | NA | CASRQGFGIPSTDTQYF | TGTGCCAGCAGACAGGGTTTTGGGATTCCTAGCACAGATACGCAGTATTTT
TRBJ1-1 | TRBV28 | TRBD1 | NA | CASSPRGLGTEAFF | TGTGCCAGCAGTCCCAGGGGGCTCGGGACTGAAGCTTTCTTT
TRBJ2-1 | TRBV6-5 | TRBD2 | NA | CASRSLAGGNNEQFF | TGTGCCAGCAGGTCACTAGCGGGGGGCAACAATGAGCAGTTCTTC
TRBJ2-3 | TRBV27 | NA | NA | CASSLLGSFLDTQYF | TGTGCCAGCAGTTTACTAGGGAGTTTTCTAGATACGCAGTATTTT
TRBJ2-5 | TRBV7-8 | NA | NA | CASSLPQEETQYF | TGTGCCAGCAGCTTACCCCAGGAAGAGACCCAGTACTTC
TRBJ1-2 | TRBV15 | TRBD1 | NA | CATSQASGTGKNYGYTF | TGTGCCACCAGCCAAGCATCCGGGACAGGAAAAAACTATGGCTACACCTTC
TRBJ1-6 | TRBV19 | NA | few | CASSIQGSNSPLHF | TGTGCCAGTAGTATACAGGGATCGAATTCACCCCTCCACTTT
TRBJ2-3 | TRBV3-1/TRBV3-2 | NA | few | CASSRGRGDTQYF | TGTGCCAGCAGCCGCGGCCGAGGGGATACGCAGTATTTT
TRBJ2-1 | TRBV20-1 | NA | NA | CSASGPRQFF | TGCAGTGCTAGTGGGCCTAGGCAGTTCTTC
TRBJ2-1 | TRBV7-9 | TRBD2 | NA | CASSPWTGGSGGAYNEQFF | TGTGCCAGCAGCCCCTGGACAGGCGGGAGCGGGGGGGCCTACAATGAGCAGTTCTTC
TRBJ2-1 | TRBV20-1 | TRBD2 | NA | CSASGRGAYNEQFF | TGCAGTGCTAGTGGGCGGGGGGCTTACAATGAGCAGTTCTTC
TRBJ2-5 | TRBV3-1/TRBV3-2 | TRBD2 | NA | CASSHRLAGPSGQETQYF | TGTGCCAGCAGCCATCGACTAGCGGGGCCCTCGGGGCAAGAGACCCAGTACTTC
TRBJ2-7 | TRBV18 | NA | NA | CASSPSDFYEQYF | TGTGCCAGCTCACCATCAGACTTCTACGAGCAGTACTTC
TRBJ2-7 | TRBV10-3 | NA | NA | CAIKSTQSYEQYF | TGTGCCATCAAATCAACTCAATCTTACGAGCAGTACTTC
TRBJ1-2 | TRBV3-1/TRBV3-2 | NA | NA | CASSPRGIGQDYGYTF | TGTGCCAGCAGCCCCCGAGGGATAGGGCAGGACTATGGCTACACCTTC
TRBJ2-1 | TRBV7-9 | TRBD1 | once | CASSQAGTGNEQFF | TGTGCCAGCAGCCAAGCCGGGACAGGCAATGAGCAGTTCTTC
TRBJ2-2 | TRBV4-1 | TRBD1 | NA | CASSPRTGVTGELFF | TGCGCCAGCAGCCCTCGTACAGGGGTCACCGGGGAGCTGTTTTTT
TRBJ2-7 | TRBV11-2 | TRBD2 | NA | CASSPSGGWYEQYF | TGTGCCAGCAGCCCTAGCGGGGGGTGGTACGAGCAGTACTTC
TRBJ2-3 | TRBV4-2 | NA | NA | CASSQVRSGATDTQYF | TGTGCCAGCAGCCAAGTTCGGAGTGGGGCGACGGATACGCAGTATTTT
TRBJ2-2 | TRBV6-5 | NA | NA | CASRRVELFF | TGTGCCAGCCGCCGGGTGGAGCTGTTTTTT
TRBJ1-5 | TRBV10-2 | TRBD1 | NA | CASSVGGGQGQPQHF | TGCGCCAGCAGTGTCGGAGGGGGCCAAGGACAGCCCCAGCATTTT
TRBJ2-2 | TRBV5-1 | TRBD1 | NA | CASSLWVTGAGELFF | TGCGCCAGCAGCTTGTGGGTGACAGGGGCCGGGGAGCTGTTTTTT
TRBJ1-3 | TRBV29-1 | TRBD1 | NA | CSVVTGGGGNTIYF | TGCAGCGTTGTGACAGGGGGCGGTGGAAACACCATATATTTT
TRBJ2-5 | TRBV7-6 | NA | few | CASSFRSRGETQYF | TGTGCCAGCAGCTTCCGGTCCAGGGGAGAGACCCAGTACTTC
TRBJ1-1 | TRBV9 | NA | NA | CASSGGTPNRNTEAFF | TGTGCCAGCAGCGGGGGGACTCCTAACCGGAACACTGAAGCTTTCTTT
TRBJ2-2 | TRBV11-3 | TRBD1 | NA | CASSQGQVTGELFF | TGTGCCAGCAGCCAGGGACAGGTCACCGGGGAGCTGTTTTTT
TRBJ2-3 | TRBV3-1/TRBV3-2 | NA | NA | CASSQDGGDTQYF | TGTGCCAGCAGCCAAGACGGAGGAGATACGCAGTATTTT
TRBJ2-4 | TRBV19 | TRBD2 | once | CASSIGGGGYNIQYF | TGTGCCAGTAGTATAGGCGGCGGGGGATATAACATTCAGTACTTC
TRBJ1-1 | TRBV5-1 | NA | NA | CASSLSGPQNTEAFF | TGCGCCAGCAGCTTGAGTGGGCCTCAGAACACTGAAGCTTTCTTT